The TCR beta chain described here comes from a study of cytomegalovirus exposure and HLA in healthy donors. About the research overall: Of all 400 or so donors who were genotyped, under 90% belonged to the Caucasian-associated ancestry cluster. Study-wide points: In a later analysis, parvovirus B19, influenza, CMV and Epstein-Barr virus appeared linked to several top co-occurrence clusters. Versus the approximately 700-donor mean, an Asian-associated ancestry cluster reportedly showed fewer N-insertions in a later analysis. Generally TCR sequences proved uncommon, though certain public TCRs appeared in numerous donors.

Looked up from germline, CDR1 is SQVTM and CDR2 is ANQGSEA. This CDR3 is built from 12 residues. V dropped 4 bases and J dropped 0 bases, with 6 bases sitting between them. A multiplex PCR was run with 60 Vbeta primers and 13 Jbeta primers. Produced via immunoSEQ multiplex PCR; TCRdb's table is partial and in-frame only. The sample holds some 150,000 clones, around 78% seen once. Points on this clone: No antigen is known for it.

The sequencing sample was made of PBMCs. The TCR comes from a male donor in good health and CMV-seronegative. V usage is TRBV29-1 and J usage is TRBJ1-1, with D hard to call. The CDR3 region has the DNA TGCAGCGTTGTGGCCATGAACACTGAAGCTTTCTTT. It encodes CSVVAMNTEAFF.